This T cell receptor beta chain was identified in a study of T-cell memory formation after mild COVID-19. Study at large: Each donor largely had its own TCR clusters. Findings and limits, study-wide: Nothing showed for sure that second-wave clones peaking on day 37 were SARS-CoV-2 specific. Memory from before infection featured some responding clones, which suggests cross-reactive memory joined. The main location of contracting CD4+ clones was CM and EM, and that of contracting CD8+ clones was EMRA.

This clonotype was seen more than once but under ten times. Its cognate antigen is unknown. CDR1 and CDR2 from the germline V gene are MNHEY and SMNVEV (reference sequence). The CDR3 totals 16 residues. The V and J ends lost 7 bases and 1 base respectively, with 14 bases between them. TCRdb redid the calling of the 5' RACE reads with MiXCR, one entry per CDR3 protein. The repertoire includes 35,000 to 50,000 distinct CDR3 sequences, more than 9% of them detected once, and 10% to 15% sits in the top ten. This clonotype originated in an adult woman who had mild COVID-19 (a few samples of this study predate the infection). Cell type and time point are not known. The sequencing input was PBMCs or a T cell subset sorted from them (not recorded which). The chain couples TRBV27 to TRBJ1-6; a weak D match, TRBD1 (6 bases). The CDR3, as DNA: TGTGCCAGCAAAATTAACAGGGATTCCTATAATTCACCCCTCCACTTT. Its translation: CASKINRDSYNSPLHF.